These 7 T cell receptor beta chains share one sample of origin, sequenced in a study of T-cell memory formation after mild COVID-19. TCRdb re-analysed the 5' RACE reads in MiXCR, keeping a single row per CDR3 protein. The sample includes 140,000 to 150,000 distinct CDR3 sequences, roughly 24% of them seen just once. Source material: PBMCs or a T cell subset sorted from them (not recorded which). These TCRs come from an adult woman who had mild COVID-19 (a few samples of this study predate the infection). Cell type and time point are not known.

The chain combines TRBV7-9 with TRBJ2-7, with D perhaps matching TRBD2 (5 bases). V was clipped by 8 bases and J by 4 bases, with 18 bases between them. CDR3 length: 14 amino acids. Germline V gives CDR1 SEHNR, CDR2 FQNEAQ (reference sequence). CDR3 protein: CASAPGSRGYEQYF. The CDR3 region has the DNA TGTGCCAGCGCCCCTGGGTCACGGGGTTACGAGCAGTACTTC.

This chain's CDR3 is CASSLSLFSGGDQETQYF. CDR3 nucleotide sequence: TGTGCCAGCAGCTTGTCCCTGTTCAGCGGGGGGGACCAAGAGACCCAGTACTTC. J is TRBJ2-5 and V is TRBV7-6; 10 bases are a match to TRBD2. This CDR3 is 18 amino acids long. Germline CDR1 is SGHVS and CDR2 is FNYEAQ. Germline trimming cut 3 bases from V and 0 bases from J; bases unmatched to any gene: 10.

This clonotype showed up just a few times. The chain's CDR3 is CASSQRQGQIRDEQFF. The CDR3 nucleotides are TGCGCCAGCAGCCAACGTCAGGGGCAGATCAGGGATGAGCAGTTCTTC. The chain couples TRBV4-1 to TRBJ2-1; D is possibly TRBD1 (6 bases). Deletions cut 2 bases from V and 8 bases from J, with 19 bases between. The CDR3 has 16 residues. Germline V gene sequence: CDR1 MGHRA, CDR2 YSYEKL.

CDR3 in DNA: TGCAGTGCTAGTAATTTAGGACTAGCGGGGGGAGGTTTGGCCTACGAGCAGTACTTC. Protein product: CSASNLGLAGGGLAYEQYF. The rearrangement links TRBV20-1 to TRBJ2-7; 14 nucleotides match TRBD2. Germline V gives CDR1 DFQATT, CDR2 SNEGSKA (reference sequence). The CDR3 runs to 19 residues. Trimming cost V 3 bases and J 2 bases; bases outside gene matches: 15.

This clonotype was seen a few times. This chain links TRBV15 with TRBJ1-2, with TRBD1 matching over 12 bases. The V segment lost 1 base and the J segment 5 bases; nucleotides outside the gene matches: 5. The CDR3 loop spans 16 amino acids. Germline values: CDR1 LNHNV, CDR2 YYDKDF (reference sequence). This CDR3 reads CATSRGGTGGSYGYTF. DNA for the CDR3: TGTGCCACCAGCAGAGGTGGGACAGGGGGCTCTTATGGCTACACCTTC.

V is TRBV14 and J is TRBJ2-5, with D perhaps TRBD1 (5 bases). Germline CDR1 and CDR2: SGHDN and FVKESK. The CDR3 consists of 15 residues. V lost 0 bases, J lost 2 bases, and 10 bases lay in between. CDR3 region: CASSQDKGPQETQYF. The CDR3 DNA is TGTGCCAGCAGCCAAGATAAGGGGCCACAAGAGACCCAGTACTTC.

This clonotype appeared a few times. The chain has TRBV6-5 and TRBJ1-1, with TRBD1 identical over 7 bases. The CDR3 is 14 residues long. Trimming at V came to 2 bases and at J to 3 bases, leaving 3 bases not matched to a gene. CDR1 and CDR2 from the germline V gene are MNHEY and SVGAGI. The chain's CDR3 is CASSYDREDTEAFF. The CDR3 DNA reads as TGTGCCAGCAGTTACGACAGGGAGGACACTGAAGCTTTCTTT.